The 23 T cell receptor beta chains below come from one sample, sequenced in a study of blood T cell repertoires in COVID-19. Clones were read by immunoSEQ multiplex PCR, and TCRdb kept only the in-frame ones, dropping some. This table holds around 330,000 clones, 70% to 90% found once. Sequenced material: peripheral blood. The receptors were gathered from a woman aged 50 to 60 with active or convalescent COVID-19.

The gene calls are TRBV7-2 and TRBJ1-2; 7 nucleotides line up with TRBD1. After removal of 6 bases from V and 8 bases from J, the junction contained 12 bases not matched to a gene. Looked up from germline, CDR1 is SGHTA and CDR2 is FQGNSA. The CDR3 is 14 residues long. The DNA for the CDR3 is TGTGCCAGCAGAAAGACTGGGACAGATGGCGGCTACACCTTC. This sequence encodes CASRKTGTDGGYTF.

This clone was seen more than once but under ten times. The V and J genes are TRBV7-9 and TRBJ2-2; tentative D call: TRBD1 (7 bases). Trimming removed 2 bases from V and 4 bases from J, with 23 bases in between. This CDR3 has 19 amino acids. The germline V gene encodes CDR1 SEHNR and CDR2 FQNEAQ (reference sequence). CDR3 DNA: TGTGCCAGCAGCTTATCGGACGGGGGACAGCTCGCGGGCACCGGGGAGCTGTTTTTT. Translation gives CASSLSDGGQLAGTGELFF.

This rearrangement joins TRBV7-3 to TRBJ2-3; weak D call: TRBD2 (6 bases). The CDR3 length is 15 residues. V was pared by 2 bases and J by 1 base, with 10 bases between. The germline gives CDR1 SGHTA, CDR2 FQGTGA. The CDR3 region has the DNA TGTGCCAGCAGCTTACCGGGAGCAGGCACAGATACGCAGTATTTT. Amino acid sequence: CASSLPGAGTDTQYF.

V is TRBV27 and J is TRBJ2-1; possibly TRBD2 for D (6 bases). Trimming removed 1 base at V and 5 bases at J, with 12 bases between. Germline CDR1 is MNHEY and CDR2 is SMNVEV (reference sequence). This CDR3 has 15 residues. For the CDR3, the DNA is TGTGCCAGCAGTTTATTTTGGGAGGATCACAATGAGCAGTTCTTC. It codes for CASSLFWEDHNEQFF.

The chain has TRBV7-2 and TRBJ1-1, with D perhaps matching TRBD1 (6 bases). This CDR3 is 16 amino acids long. The V end was cut by 0 bases, the J end by 1 base, with 12 bases between. CDR1 is SGHTA and CDR2 is FQGNSA in the germline V gene. As DNA, the CDR3 is TGTGCCAGCAGCTTAGCCCAGGGGTGGGGGAACACTGAAGCTTTCTTT. Protein: CASSLAQGWGNTEAFF.

The gene calls are TRBV18 and TRBJ1-5; possibly TRBD1 for D (6 bases). Germline V gene sequence: CDR1 KGHSH, CDR2 LQKENI. The CDR3 consists of 16 residues. V was pared by 1 base and J by 5 bases, with 15 bases between. In DNA, the CDR3 is TGTGCCAGCTCACCACGCGCCAGGGGAGGGGATCAGCCCCAGCATTTT. It codes for CASSPRARGGDQPQHF.

The CDR3 protein is CASSPSVRQPQHF. DNA for the CDR3: TGTGCCAGCAGCCCTAGTGTCCGTCAGCCCCAGCATTTT. This rearrangement joins TRBV7-2 to TRBJ1-5; unclear D gene. The CDR3 covers 13 residues. The V and J ends lost 5 bases and 6 bases respectively, with 11 bases between them. The germline V gene has CDR1 SGHTA and CDR2 FQGNSA.

In nucleotides, the CDR3 is TGTGCCAGCGGTCAAGAGTTCCGATCCACAGATACGCAGTATTTT. Its protein is CASGQEFRSTDTQYF. The chain employs TRBV5-5 and TRBJ2-3; D gene uncertain. V lost 7 bases and J 2 bases, leaving 17 bases between the germline ends. CDR3 length: 15 residues. The germline V gene has CDR1 SGHKS and CDR2 YYEKEE (reference sequence). Complete variable domain (other parts from reference TRBV5-5 and TRBJ2-3): DAGVTQSPTHLIKTRGQQVTLRCSPISGHKSVSWYQQVLGQGPQFIFQYYEKEERGRGNFPDRFSARQFPNYSSELNVNALLLGDSALYLCASGQEFRSTDTQYFGPGTRLTVL.

The rearrangement uses TRBV6-2 or TRBV6-3 and TRBJ2-5; maybe TRBD1 (6 bases). Germline V CDR1 and CDR2: MNHEY, SVGEGT. The germline V and J ends were trimmed by 5 bases and 2 bases, with 9 bases remaining between them. The CDR3 loop spans 13 amino acids. In DNA form, the CDR3 reads TGTGCCAGCAGTCGACAGGATCAAGAGACCCAGTACTTC. Translated: CASSRQDQETQYF.

This clone was seen a single time. The V call is TRBV20-1, the J call TRBJ1-5, with D possibly being TRBD1 (5 bases). This CDR3 region has 15 residues. Per germline, CDR1 DFQATT and CDR2 SNEGSKA (reference sequence). Trimming pared 3 bases from V and 6 bases from J, leaving 18 bases between. The CDR3 sequence: CSASFRAPQGQPQHF. DNA for the CDR3: TGCAGTGCTAGTTTTCGAGCCCCCCAGGGTCAGCCCCAGCATTTT.

V and J are TRBV29-1 and TRBJ1-1; possibly TRBD1 for D (6 bases). This CDR3 contains 11 residues. Germline CDR1 reads SQVTM; CDR2 reads ANQGSEA. Trimming took off 0 bases at V and 10 bases at J, with 9 bases between the two ends. CDR3 bases: TGCAGCGTTGAAGATCCAGGGGTAGCTTTCTTT. Encoded protein: CSVEDPGVAFF.

The chain joins TRBV30 to TRBJ1-2, with unresolved D. The CDR3 consists of 13 residues. Trimming cost V 0 bases and J 6 bases, with 11 bases left between them. Germline V CDR1 and CDR2: GTSNPN, SVGIG (reference sequence). The CDR3 DNA is TGTGCCTGGAGTGTACGGCAGGTTGATGGCTACACCTTC. As protein: CAWSVRQVDGYTF.

V usage is TRBV11-2 and J usage is TRBJ2-5; the D gene is possibly TRBD1 (6 bases). Germline V gives CDR1 SGHAT, CDR2 FQNNGV. This CDR3 has 16 residues. V was trimmed by 3 bases and J by 2 bases, leaving 16 bases between them. CDR3 loop: CASSLGALGHQETQYF. CDR3 DNA: TGTGCCAGCAGCTTGGGGGCTCTGGGCCATCAAGAGACCCAGTACTTC.

The sample holds a few counts of this clone. The J gene is TRBJ1-2, the V gene TRBV12-5, with 7 bases matching TRBD1. Germline CDR1 and CDR2: LGHNT and FRNRAP. The CDR3 consists of 20 residues. V lost 2 bases to trimming and J lost 0 bases; unmatched junction nucleotides: 18. For the CDR3, the DNA is TGTGCTAGTGGTTTGCCCGAGCAGGACAGGCGCTACCCAGCTAACTATGGCTACACCTTC. Translated: CASGLPEQDRRYPANYGYTF. The full variable domain, with the rest looked up from reference TRBV12-5 and TRBJ1-2, is DARVTQTPRHKVTEMGQEVTMRCQPILGHNTVFWYRQTMMQGLELLAYFRNRAPLDDSGMPKDRFSAEMPDATLATLKIQPSEPRDSAVYFCASGLPEQDRRYPANYGYTFGSGTRLTVV.

V and J are TRBV27 and TRBJ1-2; a possible D gene is TRBD1 (6 bases). The germline gives CDR1 MNHEY, CDR2 SMNVEV (reference sequence). The CDR3 totals 14 residues. V was clipped by 3 bases and J by 4 bases, with 12 bases between them. CDR3 sequence: CASSFSGAGYGYTF. DNA of the CDR3: TGTGCCAGCAGTTTTTCAGGGGCTGGCTATGGCTACACCTTC.

The chain has TRBV4-3 and TRBJ2-7, with D perhaps matching TRBD2 (5 bases). CDR1 is LGHNA, CDR2 YSLEER, per germline. The CDR3 has 13 residues. Deletions cut 1 base from V and 6 bases from J, with 10 bases between. The CDR3, as DNA: TGCGCCAGCAGCCAAGCCGAGGGAAGCGAGCAGTACTTC. Translating gives CASSQAEGSEQYF.

Note on this clone: Distinct nucleotide sequences in the sample also encode this CDR3. The chain uses TRBV19 and TRBJ1-2; no definite D call. With 3 bases removed from V and 3 bases from J, the gap between germline ends came to 5 bases. The CDR3 runs to 12 residues. Germline-derived CDR1 and CDR2 are LNHDA and SQIVND (reference sequence). CDR3 amino acids: CASSMADYGYTF. The CDR3 nucleotides are TGTGCCAGTAGTATGGCAGACTATGGCTACACCTTC.

The J gene is TRBJ1-5, the V gene TRBV28, with TRBD1 identical over 8 bases. The CDR3 extends over 16 amino acids. Germline V lookup: CDR1 MDHEN, CDR2 SYDVKM. J was trimmed by 4 bases and V by 6 bases; bases with no gene match: 11. CDR3 in amino acids: CASRGPGQGLNQPQHF. CDR3 coding DNA: TGTGCCAGCAGAGGTCCCGGACAGGGTTTGAATCAGCCCCAGCATTTT. Variable domain in full (rest from reference TRBV28 and TRBJ1-5): DVKVTQSSRYLVKRTGEKVFLECVQDMDHENMFWYRQDPGLGLRLIYFSYDVKMKEKGDIPEGYSVSREKKERFSLILESASTNQTSMYLCASRGPGQGLNQPQHFGDGTRLSIL.

On this clone itself: The identical CDR3 is also encoded by other nucleotide sequences in the sample. This chain links TRBV12-5 with TRBJ2-1; D is perhaps TRBD1 (5 bases). Germline lookup yields CDR1 LGHNT and CDR2 FRNRAP. CDR3 length equals 12 residues. V lost 0 bases and J lost 8, with 5 bases in between. The CDR3 protein is CASGLVGDEQFF. CDR3 in DNA: TGTGCTAGTGGTTTGGTAGGGGATGAGCAGTTCTTC.

The CDR3 DNA follows: TGTGCCACCCGACTAGCGTCCCGTTACGAGCAGTACTTC. Residues: CATRLASRYEQYF. The genes are TRBV6-5 and TRBJ2-7, with 8 bases that match TRBD2. V was clipped by 10 bases and J by 4 bases; unmatched bases: 9. Germline assignment: CDR1 MNHEY and CDR2 SVGAGI. The CDR3 contains 13 residues.

This clone was seen once. This chain joins TRBV4-2 and TRBJ2-7; the D is unclear. Trimming removed 1 base from V and 2 bases from J, with 18 bases in between. The CDR3 loop spans 17 amino acids. Germline CDR1 is LGHNA and CDR2 is YNFKEQ. The CDR3 sequence is CASSQARTLGDTYEQYF. In nucleotides, the CDR3 is TGTGCCAGCAGCCAAGCCAGAACGTTGGGCGATACCTACGAGCAGTACTTC.

The chain uses TRBV24-1 and TRBJ1-2; no definite D call. The CDR3 extends over 17 amino acids. V shed 0 bases and J shed 0 bases, with 13 bases lying between them. Germline CDR1 KGHDR, CDR2 SFDVKD. DNA for the CDR3: TGTGCCACCAGTGATTTGGGGGAGGGCTCCTCTAACTATGGCTACACCTTC. It codes for CATSDLGEGSSNYGYTF.

On this clone: The same CDR3 also results from other DNA sequences found in this sample. The chain combines TRBV3-1 (or the pseudogene TRBV3-2) with TRBJ1-1; 7 bases agree with TRBD1. Germline V gene data show CDR1 as LGHDT and CDR2 as YNNKEL (reference sequence). This CDR3 spans 14 amino acids. Losses at the gene ends were 1 base for V and 4 bases for J; bases not matched to a gene: 3. CDR3 DNA: TGTGCCAGCAGCCAAGTCAGGGGGAGCACTGAAGCTTTCTTT. This encodes CASSQVRGSTEAFF.